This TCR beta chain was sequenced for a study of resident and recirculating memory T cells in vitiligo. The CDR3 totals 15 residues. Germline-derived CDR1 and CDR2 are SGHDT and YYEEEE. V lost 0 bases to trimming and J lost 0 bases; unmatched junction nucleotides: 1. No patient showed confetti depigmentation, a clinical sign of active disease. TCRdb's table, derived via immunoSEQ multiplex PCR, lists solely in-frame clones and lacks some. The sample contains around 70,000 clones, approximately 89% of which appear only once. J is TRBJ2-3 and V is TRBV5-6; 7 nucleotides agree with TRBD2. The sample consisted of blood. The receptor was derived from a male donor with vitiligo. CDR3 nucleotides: TGTGCCAGCAGCTTGGGGGGGGGTAGCACAGATACGCAGTATTTT. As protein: CASSLGGGSTDTQYF.